This T cell receptor beta chain was captured in a study of T cells after yellow fever vaccination. Study at large: Each low-cell-number fraction was prepared by means of SMART-Seq v4 Ultra Low Input.

Comments on this clonotype: Antigen unknown.

A single record per CDR3 protein comes from TCRdb applying MiXCR to the 5' RACE reads. The sample has more than 300,000 distinct CDR3 sequences, about 6.6% seen once; the top ten hold roughly a sixth. Study outcomes and limitations: Most primary-vaccination clones recurred post-booster (about 96% CD4, more than 85% CD8).

V shed 1 base and J 14 bases; nucleotides not matched to a gene: 10. Germline assignment: CDR1 SEHNR and CDR2 FQNEAQ (reference sequence). The CDR3 is 13 amino acids. This chain connects TRBV7-9 to TRBJ1-2, with 7 bases lining up with TRBD1. The receptor's source is a man aged 18 to 29 who received the YFV17D yellow fever vaccine. The source material was PBMCs, sampled more than 35 days after the first yellow fever vaccination. As DNA, the CDR3 is TGTGCCAGCAGCTTAGGTGGGACAGCGGTGGGGACCTTC. This gives the protein CASSLGGTAVGTF.